Described below is a single TCR beta chain sequence and its context. Its binding antigen is unknown. Qualities for individual bases were not recorded, and no much larger clone is one base off. This entry is derived from a study of technical replicates of blood from a handful of donors (dated by TCRdb to 2016 to 2017). The CDR3 goes from the cysteine to the phenylalanine over 16 residues. The CDR3 DNA has 48 bases and is translated from base 1. The germline V gene provides CDR1 LGHNA and CDR2 YSLEER. From V the trimming removes 0 bases and from J it removes 9 bases, while the gene matches leave 11 bases of the junction unaccounted for. To prepare the library, the immunoSEQ multiplex PCR assay was applied. TCRdb re-hosts the immuneACCESS table, in-frame sequences only. Its copies lack some clones; in the studies checked, an unresolved V gene accounts for under half of them, and the cause for the rest is not known. Counted in this sample were more than 65,000 clones; roughly 88% of them appeared once. The ten top clones hold 3.5% to 5% of the sample.

The sequence joins TRBV4-3 to TRBJ2-5, and 9 junctional nucleotides match TRBD2. Sample: PBMCs. The clonotype was recovered from a human donor in good health. Some clones in this sample may be carry-over from other donors' samples. The CDR3 reads as follows: CASSQDASGASRAQYF. DNA sequence: TGCGCCAGCAGCCAAGACGCTAGCGGGGCTTCGAGGGCCCAGTACTTC.